This T cell receptor beta chain was recovered during a study of early T cells in non-severe SARS-CoV-2 infection. MiXCR was run by TCRdb on the 5' RACE reads, yielding one entry per CDR3 protein. The data hold approximately 73,000 distinct CDR3 sequences, with roughly 12% observed a single time. This clonotype has at least ten counts. Germline V CDR1 and CDR2: SQVTM, ANQGSEA. This CDR3 comprises 12 residues. The source of this sequence is an adult who was a healthcare worker with PCR-confirmed SARS-CoV-2 infection or an uninfected control (not recorded which). This chain uses TRBV29-1 with TRBJ2-1; D call uncertain. The sequenced material came from whole blood. In DNA form, the CDR3 reads TGCAGGGTTAGCAGCCCCTACAATGAGCAGTTCTTC. Translating gives CRVSSPYNEQFF.